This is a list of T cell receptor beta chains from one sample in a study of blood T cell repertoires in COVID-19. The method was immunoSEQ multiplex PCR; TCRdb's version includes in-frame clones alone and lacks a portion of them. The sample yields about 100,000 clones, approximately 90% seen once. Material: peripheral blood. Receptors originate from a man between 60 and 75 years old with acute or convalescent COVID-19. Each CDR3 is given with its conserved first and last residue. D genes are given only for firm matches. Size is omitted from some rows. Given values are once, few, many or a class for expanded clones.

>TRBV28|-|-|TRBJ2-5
CASRTAGETQYF
TGTGCCAGCAGAACGGCCGGGGAGACCCAGTACTTC
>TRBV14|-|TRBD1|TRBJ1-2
CASSRVSGGWDGYTF
TGTGCCAGCAGCCGCGTCTCAGGGGGTTGGGATGGCTACACCTTC
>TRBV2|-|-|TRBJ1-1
CASSRGPNTEAFF
TGTGCCAGCAGCCGCGGGCCGAACACTGAAGCTTTCTTT
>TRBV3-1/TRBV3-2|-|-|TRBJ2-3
CASSFDGGGVDTQYF
TGTGCCAGCAGTTTTGACGGGGGAGGTGTAGATACGCAGTATTTT
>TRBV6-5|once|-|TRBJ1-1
CASSLTTNTEAFF
TGTGCCAGCAGCCTTACAACCAACACTGAAGCTTTCTTT
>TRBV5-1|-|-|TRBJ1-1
CASTPGLPNTEAFF
TGCGCCAGCACCCCGGGACTCCCGAACACTGAAGCTTTCTTT
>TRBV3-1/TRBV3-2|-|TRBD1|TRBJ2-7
CASSQDHGQVFSDVRNEQYF
TGTGCCAGCAGCCAAGATCATGGACAGGTTTTTTCCGACGTCCGTAATGAGCAGTACTTC
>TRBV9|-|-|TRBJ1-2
CASSVSWTDASYGYTF
TGTGCCAGCAGCGTGAGTTGGACAGATGCCTCCTATGGCTACACCTTC
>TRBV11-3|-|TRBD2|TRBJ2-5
CASSSGTSGRGETQYF
TGTGCCAGCAGCTCGGGGACTAGCGGGAGGGGAGAGACCCAGTACTTC
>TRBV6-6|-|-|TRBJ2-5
CASSYASGTKETQYF
TGTGCCAGCAGTTACGCATCCGGGACAAAAGAGACCCAGTACTTC
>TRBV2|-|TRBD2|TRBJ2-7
CASIQQPGLADPSTYEQYF
TGTGCCAGCATCCAACAACCGGGACTAGCGGATCCTAGTACCTACGAGCAGTACTTC
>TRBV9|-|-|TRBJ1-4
CASSVASGEKLFF
TGTGCCAGCAGCGTAGCAAGCGGGGAAAAACTGTTTTTT
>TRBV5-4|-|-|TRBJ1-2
CASRRQTANYGYTF
TGTGCCAGCAGAAGACAGACAGCTAACTATGGCTACACCTTC
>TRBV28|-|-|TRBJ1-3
CASSPPRGFRNTIYF
TGTGCCAGCAGTCCCCCCCGGGGTTTTAGAAACACCATATATTTT
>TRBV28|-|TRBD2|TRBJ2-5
CAVALAGSETQYF
TGTGCGGTGGCACTAGCGGGATCAGAGACCCAGTACTTC
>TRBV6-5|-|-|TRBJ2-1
CASSFGQGWNEQFF
TGTGCCAGCAGTTTTGGGCAGGGGTGGAATGAGCAGTTCTTC
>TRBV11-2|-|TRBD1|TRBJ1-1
CASSLAPGQEAFF
TGTGCCAGCAGCTTAGCGCCGGGACAGGAAGCTTTCTTT
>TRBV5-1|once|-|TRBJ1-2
CASSLEGTRGGYTF
TGCGCCAGCAGCTTGGAAGGAACCCGAGGAGGCTACACCTTC
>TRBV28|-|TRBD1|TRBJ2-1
CASSPRTGGYYNEQFF
TGTGCCAGCAGTCCCCGGACAGGGGGCTACTACAATGAGCAGTTCTTC
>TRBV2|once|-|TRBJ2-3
CASRDNTDTQYF
TGTGCCAGTCGGGACAACACAGATACGCAGTATTTT
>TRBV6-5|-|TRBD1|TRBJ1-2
CASITAGQGARGYTF
TGTGCCAGCATTACCGCGGGACAGGGGGCGCGGGGCTACACCTTC
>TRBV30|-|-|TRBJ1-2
CAWKVGRDYGYTF
TGTGCCTGGAAGGTGGGCAGGGACTATGGCTACACCTTC
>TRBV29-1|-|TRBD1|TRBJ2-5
CSVGGGRDRGGQETQYF
TGCAGCGTTGGCGGGGGCCGGGACAGGGGTGGGCAAGAGACCCAGTACTTC
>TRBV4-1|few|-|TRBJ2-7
CASSQGSGSSYEQYF
TGCGCCAGCAGCCAAGGGTCAGGTAGCTCCTACGAGCAGTACTTC
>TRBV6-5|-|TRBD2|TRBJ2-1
CASSSAGVNEQFF
TGTGCCAGCAGTTCTGCGGGAGTCAATGAGCAGTTCTTC
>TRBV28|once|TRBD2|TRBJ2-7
CASSFGTNEQYF
TGTGCCAGCAGTTTTGGGACTAACGAGCAGTACTTC
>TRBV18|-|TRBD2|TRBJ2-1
CASSPRLGTSEDNEQFF
TGTGCCAGCTCACCACGACTCGGGACTAGTGAGGACAATGAGCAGTTCTTC
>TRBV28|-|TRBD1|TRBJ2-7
CASRDRAIYEQYF
TGTGCCAGCAGGGACAGGGCGATCTACGAGCAGTACTTC
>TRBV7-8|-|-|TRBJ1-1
CASSLSWGEGTEAFF
TGTGCCAGCAGCTTAAGCTGGGGAGAAGGCACTGAAGCTTTCTTT
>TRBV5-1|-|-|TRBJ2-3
CASSPSRDSGTDTQYF
TGCGCCAGCAGCCCCTCCAGGGATTCGGGTACAGATACGCAGTATTTT
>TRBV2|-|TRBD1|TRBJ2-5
CASSKGGARETQYF
TGTGCCAGCAGCAAAGGGGGCGCGAGGGAGACCCAGTACTTC
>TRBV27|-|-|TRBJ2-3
CASSVTQGPPRWYTQYF
TGTGCCAGCAGTGTTACTCAGGGTCCTCCCCGTTGGTATACGCAGTATTTT
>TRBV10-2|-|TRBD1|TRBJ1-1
CASSVNRGNTEAFF
TGCGCCAGCAGTGTAAACAGGGGAAACACTGAAGCTTTCTTT
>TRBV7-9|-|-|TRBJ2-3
CASSLITRFNTQYF
TGTGCCAGCAGCTTAATAACTAGATTTAATACGCAGTATTTT
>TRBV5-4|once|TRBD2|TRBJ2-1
CASSLLAGGGSSYNEQFF
TGTGCCAGCAGCTTACTAGCGGGGGGCGGGAGCTCCTACAATGAGCAGTTCTTC
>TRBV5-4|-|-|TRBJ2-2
CASSLAGAGTGELFF
TGTGCCAGCAGCTTGGCAGGGGCCGGGACCGGGGAGCTGTTTTTT
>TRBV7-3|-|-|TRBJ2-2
CASSLGMRGTTGELFF
TGTGCCAGCAGCTTAGGCATGAGGGGGACGACCGGGGAGCTGTTTTTT
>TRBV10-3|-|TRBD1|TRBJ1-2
CAISQQGVGGYTF
TGTGCCATCAGCCAACAGGGGGTAGGAGGCTACACCTTC
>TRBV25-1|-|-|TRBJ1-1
CASSEGATVVNTEAFF
TGTGCCAGCAGTGAGGGGGCTACTGTGGTGAACACTGAAGCTTTCTTT
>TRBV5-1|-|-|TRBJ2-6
CASSFDPGRLFSGANVLTF
TGCGCCAGCAGCTTCGATCCTGGCAGGTTATTTTCTGGGGCCAACGTCCTGACTTTC
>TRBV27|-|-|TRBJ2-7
CASSLSSGHPYEQYF
TGTGCCAGCAGTTTAAGTTCGGGACATCCTTACGAGCAGTACTTC
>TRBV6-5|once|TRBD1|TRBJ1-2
CASSLGTESLGGYTF
TGTGCCAGCAGTTTGGGGACAGAGTCCTTGGGTGGCTACACCTTC
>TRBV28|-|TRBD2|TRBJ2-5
CASSLPGGPDRETQYF
TGTGCCAGCAGTTTACCGGGAGGGCCGGATCGGGAGACCCAGTACTTC
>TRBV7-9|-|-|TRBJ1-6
CASSWADSPLHF
TGTGCCAGCAGCTGGGCAGATTCACCCCTCCACTTT
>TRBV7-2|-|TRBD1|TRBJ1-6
CASSLSGGAGNSPLHF
TGTGCCAGCAGCTTATCAGGGGGCGCGGGGAATTCACCCCTCCACTTT